Shown below are 26 T cell receptor beta chains from a single sample sequenced in a study of siplizumab effects on memory and regulatory T cells. The assay was immunoSEQ multiplex PCR, and TCRdb's table has in-frame clones only and misses some. The profile covers some 100,000 clones, with around 95% appearing a single time and roughly 0.61% taken by the ten largest. Sequenced material: Tregs sorted from blood. The receptors shown here come from a human donor in good health.

The chain joins TRBV19 to TRBJ2-7; a weak D match, TRBD1 (6 bases). The germline V gene encodes CDR1 LNHDA and CDR2 SQIVND (reference sequence). The V end lost 1 base, the J end lost 6 bases, and 19 bases lay between the germline ends. The CDR3 totals 16 residues. Here the CDR3 DNA reads TGTGCCAGTAGTATAGGACAGGCCATCGCCCTCTCCGAGCAGTACTTC. Its protein product is CASSIGQAIALSEQYF. Supplemented by reference TRBV19 and TRBJ2-7, the full variable domain reads DGGITQSPKYLFRKEGQNVTLSCEQNLNHDAMYWYRQDPGQGLRLIYYSQIVNDFQKGDIAEGYSVSREKKESFPLTVTSAQKNPTAFYLCASSIGQAIALSEQYFGPGTRLTVT.

This chain connects TRBV6-1 to TRBJ2-7, with D possibly TRBD2 on 6 matching bases. This CDR3 spans 15 amino acids. Per germline, CDR1 MNHNS and CDR2 SASEGT. The V end was cut by 4 bases, the J end by 4 bases, with 17 bases between. The CDR3 protein is CASSGGDVAGYEQYF. CDR3 DNA: TGTGCCAGCAGTGGGGGGGATGTCGCGGGGTACGAGCAGTACTTC.

This clone was recorded only once. V gene TRBV4-1 combines with J gene TRBJ2-7; 7 positions agree with TRBD2. This CDR3 is 18 amino acids long. V trimming: 1 base; J trimming: 2 bases; junction bases outside the gene matches: 14. Germline V gives CDR1 MGHRA, CDR2 YSYEKL. The CDR3 nucleotides are TGCGCCAGCAGCCAAGCCCAACCGGGGGGTTCCAAACCCTACGAGCAGTACTTC. Translated, it gives CASSQAQPGGSKPYEQYF.

The rearrangement uses TRBV5-1 and TRBJ2-1; a weak D match, TRBD1 (5 bases). Trimming took 2 bases from V and 6 from J, leaving 15 bases between them. Per germline, CDR1 SGHRS and CDR2 YFSETQ. This CDR3 comprises 15 residues. The CDR3 protein is CASSFLQGTFNEQFF. DNA for the CDR3: TGCGCCAGCAGCTTCCTCCAGGGTACTTTCAATGAGCAGTTCTTC.

The V and J genes are TRBV10-1 and TRBJ2-7, with D unclear. Trimming took off 2 bases at V and 6 bases at J, with 11 bases between the two ends. Per the germline V gene, CDR1 is WNHNN and CDR2 is SYGVQD (reference sequence). The CDR3 covers 13 residues. Written as DNA, the CDR3 is TGCGCCAGCAGTGAGCACTCCATCTCCGAGCAGTACTTC. Its protein product is CASSEHSISEQYF.

The chain joins TRBV5-6 to TRBJ2-7; 9 positions match TRBD1. V lost 2 bases to trimming and J lost 3 bases; unmatched junction nucleotides: 6. The length of the CDR3 is 15 residues. The germline gives CDR1 SGHDT, CDR2 YYEEEE. This chain's CDR3 is CASSLAGQGVYEQYF. CDR3 nucleotides: TGTGCCAGCAGCTTAGCGGGACAGGGAGTCTACGAGCAGTACTTC.

The chain joins TRBV5-4 to TRBJ2-2; 8 positions match TRBD2. CDR1 SGHNT and CDR2 YYREEE come from the germline V gene (reference sequence). V dropped 4 bases and J dropped 0; count of bases not matched to a gene: 8. The CDR3 is made up of 17 amino acids. CDR3 loop: CASSGGYSGANTGELFF. Here the CDR3 DNA reads TGTGCCAGCAGCGGGGGGTATAGCGGGGCGAACACCGGGGAGCTGTTTTTT.

V gene TRBV5-1 combines with J gene TRBJ2-5, with TRBD2 identical over 14 bases. The CDR3 has 16 amino acids. Germline CDR1 is SGHRS and CDR2 is YFSETQ. Germline trimming cut 2 bases from V and 7 bases from J; bases unmatched to any gene: 7. The CDR3 loop is CASSFGTSGRSGTQYF. Written as DNA, the CDR3 is TGCGCCAGCAGCTTCGGGACTAGCGGGAGATCGGGGACCCAGTACTTC.

The CDR3 region is CASSPGAARVETQYF. In nucleotides, the CDR3 is TGTGCCAGCAGCCCAGGGGCGGCCCGTGTGGAGACCCAGTACTTC. This chain uses TRBV11-2 with TRBJ2-5; possible D gene TRBD1, 6 bases. Germline V CDR1 and CDR2: SGHAT, FQNNGV. This CDR3 spans 15 amino acids. Trimming shortened V by 5 bases and J by 5 bases, and 18 bases separated the two germline ends.

V is TRBV14 and J is TRBJ2-3; 9 bases map to TRBD2. V gave up 2 bases and J gave up 0 bases; unmatched junction bases: 3. CDR3 length equals 16 residues. The V gene's germline CDR1 is SGHDN and CDR2 FVKESK. The CDR3 is CASSQLAGSSTDTQYF. The CDR3 DNA follows: TGTGCCAGCAGCCAACTAGCGGGATCTAGCACAGATACGCAGTATTTT.

This chain links TRBV27 with TRBJ2-7, with 7 bases lining up with TRBD2. Looked up from germline, CDR1 is MNHEY and CDR2 is SMNVEV (reference sequence). The CDR3 length is 15 residues. Trimming at V came to 2 bases and at J to 4 bases, leaving 8 bases not matched to a gene. The CDR3 region has the DNA TGTGCCAGCAGTTTACGGTGGGGGAGGGTTTACGAGCAGTACTTC. As protein: CASSLRWGRVYEQYF.

This sequence joins TRBV12-5 and TRBJ1-2; the D gene is possibly TRBD1 (5 bases). The CDR3 spans 14 residues. Trimming removed 2 bases from V and 6 bases from J, with 13 bases in between. In germline, CDR1 is LGHNT, CDR2 FRNRAP. CDR3 nucleotide sequence: TGTGCTAGTGGTTTGTGGGGACGAGGTAATGGCTACACCTTC. Amino acids: CASGLWGRGNGYTF.

The chain links TRBV29-1 to TRBJ2-2; unclear D gene. This CDR3 is built from 11 residues. With 4 bases removed from V and 5 bases from J, the gap between germline ends came to 5 bases. CDR1 SQVTM and CDR2 ANQGSEA come from the germline V gene. CDR3 sequence: CSVAKTGELFF. The CDR3 DNA is TGCAGCGTTGCTAAGACCGGGGAGCTGTTTTTT.

The CDR3 DNA follows: TGTGCCAGCAGGCCGGGTGCTAGCGGAGATTACGAGCAGTACTTC. Protein product: CASRPGASGDYEQYF. The chain links TRBV25-1 to TRBJ2-7; 7 nucleotides match TRBD2. J gave up 4 bases and V 6 bases, and 12 bases lay outside the gene matches. The germline V gene has CDR1 MGHDK and CDR2 SYGVNS. This CDR3 comprises 15 residues.

This clone has a single count. The chain recombines TRBV23-1 with TRBJ2-1; D possibly corresponds to TRBD1 (6 bases). TRBV23-1 is an open reading frame, and its role is uncertain. The V end was cut by 4 bases, the J end by 10 bases, with 20 bases between. The CDR3 has 15 amino acids. CDR3 bases: TGCGCCAGCAGTCTACGACAGGCTATAAGGTGGGAGCAGTTCTTC. Its protein product is CASSLRQAIRWEQFF.

V is TRBV27 and J is TRBJ2-5; TRBD1 might be the D (7 bases). Germline assignment: CDR1 MNHEY and CDR2 SMNVEV (reference sequence). The CDR3 extends over 14 amino acids. V was shortened by 3 bases and J by 10 bases, with 18 bases between the two germline ends. CDR3 sequence (DNA): TGTGCCAGCAGTTTTTACAGGGGAGGCGTGAGCCAGTACTTC. Its translation: CASSFYRGGVSQYF.

J is TRBJ2-1 and V is TRBV7-8, with D maybe TRBD2 (5 bases). The CDR3 sequence is 14 residues long. Germline loops: CDR1 SGHVS, CDR2 FQNEAQ. The V gene lost 5 bases and the J gene lost 7 bases, with 15 bases spanning the gap. The CDR3 DNA reads TGTGCCAGCAGCATAAACGACGGGGAGAATGAGCAGTTCTTC. Protein: CASSINDGENEQFF.

The CDR3 sequence: CASSRGQGDGNTIYF. In nucleotides, the CDR3 is TGTGCCAGCAGCCGGGGCCAGGGGGATGGAAACACCATATATTTT. The chain carries TRBV5-4 and TRBJ1-3; 7 bases match TRBD1. There are 15 residues in the CDR3. The V segment lost 4 bases and the J segment 3 bases; nucleotides outside the gene matches: 7. Germline V gene data show CDR1 as SGHNT and CDR2 as YYREEE (reference sequence).

The V and J genes are TRBV18 and TRBJ2-3; 10 nucleotides match TRBD2. Germline CDR1 and CDR2: KGHSH and LQKENI. This CDR3 comprises 16 residues. The V gene end was trimmed by 3 bases and the J gene end by 2 bases; junction bases not matched to a gene: 5. This CDR3 reads CASSPLAGAPTDTQYF. CDR3 in DNA: TGTGCCAGCTCACCCCTAGCGGGAGCCCCCACAGATACGCAGTATTTT.

The chain recombines TRBV10-3 with TRBJ2-5, with 11 bases lining up with TRBD1. Trimming cost V 8 bases and J 3 bases; bases outside gene matches: 2. Per germline, CDR1 ENHRY and CDR2 SYGVKD. This CDR3 region has 13 residues. The CDR3, as DNA: TGTGCCATCCGGACAGGGGGCGAAGAGACCCAGTACTTC. This gives the protein CAIRTGGEETQYF.

The rearrangement links TRBV6-5 to TRBJ1-1; D not certain. This CDR3 is built from 15 residues. The germline V and J ends were trimmed by 6 bases and 0 bases, with 14 bases remaining between them. Germline CDR1 and CDR2: MNHEY and SVGAGI. This CDR3 is CASSSPPAVNTEAFF. CDR3 bases: TGTGCCAGCAGCTCACCCCCCGCCGTGAACACTGAAGCTTTCTTT.

The rearrangement joins TRBV18 to TRBJ2-1; D remains ambiguous. The CDR3 has 12 residues. The germline V gene has CDR1 KGHSH and CDR2 LQKENI. V was shortened by 3 bases and J by 6 bases, with 6 bases between the two germline ends. In nucleotides, the CDR3 is TGTGCCAGCTCACCTCTAGGCAATGAGCAGTTCTTC. Protein product: CASSPLGNEQFF.

This clone came up once. The chain links TRBV5-6 to TRBJ1-1, with D unresolved. The V gene's germline CDR1 is SGHDT and CDR2 YYEEEE. Trimming stripped 2 bases from V and 4 bases from J, with 12 bases between. The CDR3 runs 14 residues. The CDR3 spells CASSFFGIRTEAFF. CDR3 in DNA: TGTGCCAGCAGCTTCTTTGGGATTCGCACTGAAGCTTTCTTT. Full variable domain (remainder filled in from reference TRBV5-6 and TRBJ1-1): DAGVTQSPTHLIKTRGQQVTLRCSPKSGHDTVSWYQQALGQGPQFIFQYYEEEERQRGNFPDRFSGHQFPNYSSELNVNALLLGDSALYLCASSFFGIRTEAFFGQGTRLTVV.

The genes are TRBV7-3 and TRBJ2-1, with TRBD2 as a possible D gene (5 bases). CDR1 is SGHTA, CDR2 FQGTGA, per germline. The CDR3 consists of 16 residues. With 2 bases removed from V and 0 bases from J, the gap between germline ends came to 11 bases. CDR3 sequence (DNA): TGTGCCAGCAGCTTATTAGGGAGTTACTCCTACAATGAGCAGTTCTTC. Encoded protein: CASSLLGSYSYNEQFF.

This chain joins TRBV28 and TRBJ2-1; 9 bases match TRBD2. CDR1 and CDR2 from the germline V gene are MDHEN and SYDVKM. The V gene end was trimmed by 2 bases and the J gene end by 14 bases; junction bases not matched to a gene: 19. The CDR3 covers 17 residues. The CDR3 DNA follows: TGTGCCAGCAGTTTAGGGTTGGGCAGGACTAGCGAATTGGAAGAGTTCTTC. It encodes CASSLGLGRTSELEEFF. Drawing the rest from reference TRBV28 and TRBJ2-1, the complete variable domain is DVKVTQSSRYLVKRTGEKVFLECVQDMDHENMFWYRQDPGLGLRLIYFSYDVKMKEKGDIPEGYSVSREKKERFSLILESASTNQTSMYLCASSLGLGRTSELEEFFGPGTRLTVL.

This clone was counted a few times. The rearrangement joins TRBV6-1 to TRBJ2-7; D gene ambiguous. CDR1 and CDR2 (germline): MNHNS, SASEGT. CDR3 length: 13 residues. The V gene lost 4 bases and the J gene lost 5 bases, with 12 bases spanning the gap. The CDR3 spells CASSAYIGNEQYF. CDR3 nucleotide sequence: TGTGCCAGCAGTGCGTACATCGGCAACGAGCAGTACTTC.